A single sample is the source of the 27 T cell receptor beta chains below, sequenced in a study of blood T cell repertoires in COVID-19. Produced via immunoSEQ multiplex PCR; TCRdb's table is partial and in-frame only. The sample yields about 310,000 clones, 80% to 90% seen once. Sequenced input: PBMCs or T cells enriched from blood (not recorded which). The source of these receptors is a young man who had recovered from COVID-19.

The chain links TRBV6-5 to TRBJ1-1, with a possible D match to TRBD1 (5 bases). Germline V gene lookup returns CDR1 MNHEY and CDR2 SVGAGI. V lost 5 bases and J 9 bases, leaving 10 bases between the germline ends. The CDR3 contains 11 residues. The CDR3: CASSQNRKAFF. CDR3 nucleotide sequence: TGTGCCAGCAGTCAAAACAGGAAAGCTTTCTTT.

This clone has more than one count but fewer than ten. The chain has TRBV19 and TRBJ1-4, with 10 positions matching TRBD1. V lost 5 bases to trimming and J lost 8 bases; unmatched junction nucleotides: 8. The CDR3 has 15 residues. Germline CDR1 reads LNHDA; CDR2 reads SQIVND (reference sequence). The CDR3 DNA reads as TGTGCCAGTAGTGGGACCGGGACAGGGGACGAAAAACTGTTTTTT. This codes for CASSGTGTGDEKLFF. The variable domain in full, with the rest retrieved from reference TRBV19 and TRBJ1-4, is DGGITQSPKYLFRKEGQNVTLSCEQNLNHDAMYWYRQDPGQGLRLIYYSQIVNDFQKGDIAEGYSVSREKKESFPLTVTSAQKNPTAFYLCASSGTGTGDEKLFFGSGTQLSVL.

The chain links TRBV24-1 to TRBJ2-7; 8 nucleotides match TRBD1. J lost 4 bases, V lost 9 bases, and 4 bases had no gene match. Germline values: CDR1 KGHDR, CDR2 SFDVKD. The CDR3 runs to 12 residues. This CDR3 is CATQGAGYEQYF. For the CDR3, the DNA is TGTGCCACCCAGGGGGCAGGGTACGAGCAGTACTTC.

As for this clone: An end of the junction differs from the germline gene, which may be a read error. V usage is TRBV6-5 and J usage is TRBJ1-2, with 7 bases fitting TRBD1. Germline-derived CDR1 and CDR2 are MNHEY and SVGAGI. The CDR3 length is 13 residues. CDR3 nucleotides: TGTGCCAGCAGCTCGAACTCCGGGACAGCCCTTTCTTTC. As protein: CASSSNSGTALSF.

The V call is TRBV29-1, the J call TRBJ2-3; 7 positions agree with TRBD1. Germline V gene data show CDR1 as SQVTM and CDR2 as ANQGSEA. V trimming: 3 bases; J trimming: 0 bases; junction bases outside the gene matches: 3. The CDR3 extends over 14 amino acids. DNA of the CDR3: TGCAGCGTTGACCCAGGGGGAAGCACAGATACGCAGTATTTT. Translated, it gives CSVDPGGSTDTQYF.

The gene calls are TRBV7-3 and TRBJ2-3; 12 nucleotides match TRBD2. Unmatched junction bases numbered 9, after V lost 3 bases and J lost 5 bases. The germline V gene encodes CDR1 SGHTA and CDR2 FQGTGA. The CDR3 covers 17 residues. CDR3 amino acids: CASSLDSGLAGKDTQYF. The CDR3 DNA sequence: TGTGCCAGCAGCTTGGACTCCGGACTAGCGGGGAAAGATACGCAGTATTTT.

The chain employs TRBV9 and TRBJ2-3; TRBD1 agrees at 9 bases. V gave up 0 bases and J gave up 2 bases; unmatched junction bases: 7. Germline V gene lookup returns CDR1 SGDLS and CDR2 YYNGEE. This CDR3 is built from 17 residues. The CDR3 sequence: CASSVDMGQGITDTQYF. The DNA of the CDR3 is TGTGCCAGCAGCGTAGACATGGGACAGGGAATCACAGATACGCAGTATTTT. Together with reference TRBV9 and TRBJ2-3, the CDR3 gives the full variable domain: DSGVTQTPKHLITATGQRVTLRCSPRSGDLSVYWYQQSLDQGLQFLIQYYNGEERAKGNILERFSAQQFPDLHSELNLSSLELGDSALYFCASSVDMGQGITDTQYFGPGTRLTVL.

The CDR3 sequence: CASSPSMNTEAFF. In DNA, the CDR3 is TGTGCCAGCTCACCTAGCATGAACACTGAAGCTTTCTTT. The gene calls are TRBV18 and TRBJ1-1; D is uncertain. V dropped 3 bases and J dropped 0 bases, with 5 bases sitting between them. Germline-derived CDR1 and CDR2 are KGHSH and LQKENI. The CDR3 runs 13 residues.

This clone turned up a few times. The chain recombines TRBV5-5 with TRBJ1-1, with D maybe TRBD1 (6 bases). V was cut by 4 bases and J by 0 bases, with 10 bases left in between. The CDR3 has 14 residues. CDR1 SGHKS and CDR2 YYEKEE come from the germline V gene (reference sequence). Here the CDR3 DNA reads TGTGCCAGCAGCCGGGGGGCGATGAACACTGAAGCTTTCTTT. Protein sequence: CASSRGAMNTEAFF.

This clone was found once. The chain carries TRBV19 and TRBJ2-1; 9 bases match TRBD2. The length of the CDR3 is 15 residues. Germline V lookup: CDR1 LNHDA, CDR2 SQIVND (reference sequence). V lost 5 bases to trimming and J lost 2 bases; unmatched junction nucleotides: 4. CDR3: CASSAGGDTYNEQFF. CDR3 sequence (DNA): TGTGCCAGTAGTGCGGGGGGGGACACCTACAATGAGCAGTTCTTC. The full variable domain, rest sourced from reference TRBV19 and TRBJ2-1, is DGGITQSPKYLFRKEGQNVTLSCEQNLNHDAMYWYRQDPGQGLRLIYYSQIVNDFQKGDIAEGYSVSREKKESFPLTVTSAQKNPTAFYLCASSAGGDTYNEQFFGPGTRLTVL.

This clone was recorded only once. The J gene is TRBJ2-7, the V gene TRBV10-3, with 9 bases fitting TRBD1. CDR1 and CDR2 from the germline V gene are ENHRY and SYGVKD. The CDR3 extends over 12 amino acids. The V and J ends lost 8 bases and 5 bases, in that order; junction bases with no gene match: 4. This CDR3 is CAIGQGSDEQYF. The CDR3 DNA reads as TGTGCCATCGGACAGGGGAGCGACGAGCAGTACTTC.

Remarks on this clone: The germline gene is not matched at one end of the junction; a read error may be the cause. The chain carries TRBV7-7 and TRBJ2-5, with D possibly matching TRBD2 (5 bases). This CDR3 is 13 amino acids long. The germline V gene encodes CDR1 SSHAT and CDR2 FNYEAQ (reference sequence). CDR3 loop: CASSPGGGETQYF. The CDR3 coding sequence is TGTGCTAGCAGCCCCGGAGGAGGAGAGACCCAGTACTTC.

The CDR3 DNA reads TGTGCCAGCAGTTACCAGAACGCCCTGTATGGCTACACCTTC. It codes for CASSYQNALYGYTF. This chain uses TRBV6-6 with TRBJ1-2; the D is unclear. CDR3 length equals 14 residues. V was shortened by 2 bases and J by 5 bases, with 12 bases between the two germline ends. Per germline, CDR1 MNHNY and CDR2 SVGAGI (reference sequence).

V is TRBV5-4 and J is TRBJ1-6; 10 bases fit TRBD1. J lost 2 bases, V lost 4 bases, and 6 bases had no gene match. The CDR3 is 17 amino acids. Germline V gene sequence: CDR1 SGHNT, CDR2 YYREEE (reference sequence). CDR3 in amino acids: CASSRTGGEAYNSPLHF. CDR3 nucleotide sequence: TGTGCCAGCAGCCGGACAGGGGGTGAAGCCTATAATTCACCCCTCCACTTT.

The rearrangement uses TRBV9 and TRBJ2-5; TRBD2 matches at 9 bases. J gave up 1 base and V 0 bases, and 4 bases lay outside the gene matches. This CDR3 is built from 16 residues. Germline V CDR1 and CDR2: SGDLS, YYNGEE. The CDR3 spells CASSVGLAGTQETQYF. The DNA for the CDR3 is TGTGCCAGCAGCGTAGGGCTAGCGGGGACCCAAGAGACCCAGTACTTC.

The chain is built from TRBV5-8 and TRBJ1-2; the D is unclear. V was trimmed by 4 bases and J by 2 bases, leaving 12 bases between them. The CDR3 sequence is 14 residues long. Germline V gene lookup returns CDR1 SGHTS and CDR2 YDEGEE. The CDR3, as DNA: TGTGCCAGCAGCCGGCGAAGCGCCAACTATGGCTACACCTTC. Translation: CASSRRSANYGYTF.

The V and J genes are TRBV7-2 and TRBJ2-1, with 7 bases matching TRBD2. Looked up from germline, CDR1 is SGHTA and CDR2 is FQGNSA. This CDR3 has 15 residues. J lost 9 bases, V lost 1 base, and 9 bases had no gene match. The CDR3 spells CASSLVSASGREQFF. In DNA, the CDR3 is TGTGCCAGCAGCTTAGTGTCGGCTAGCGGCCGTGAGCAGTTCTTC.

The chain is built from TRBV27 and TRBJ2-7; 9 bases align to TRBD1. The CDR3 is 14 amino acids. Losses at the gene ends were 8 bases for V and 7 bases for J; bases not matched to a gene: 12. The germline V gene encodes CDR1 MNHEY and CDR2 SMNVEV (reference sequence). As DNA, the CDR3 is TGTGCCAGCGGGAGGGGGACAGGGCGGAATGAGCAGTACTTC. Amino acid sequence: CASGRGTGRNEQYF.

The CDR3 DNA sequence: TGCGCCAGCAGCCCCGGACTAGCGGGGACCACAGATACGCAGTATTTT. It specifies CASSPGLAGTTDTQYF. The chain employs TRBV10-1 and TRBJ2-3; 12 bases are a match to TRBD2. The CDR3 runs to 16 residues. Per germline, CDR1 WNHNN and CDR2 SYGVQD (reference sequence). Trimming removed 6 bases from V and 2 bases from J; junction bases left unmatched: 6.

The chain uses TRBV5-1 and TRBJ2-1, with 8 bases aligning to TRBD2. The CDR3 length is 15 residues. Germline V lookup: CDR1 SGHRS, CDR2 YFSETQ. V lost 0 bases and J lost 8; bases outside the gene matches: 7. For the CDR3, the DNA is TGCGCCAGCAGCTTGGTAGGTAGCGGGGTTGATGAGCAGTTCTTC. It specifies CASSLVGSGVDEQFF.

The sample holds a few counts of this clone. The chain is built from TRBV19 and TRBJ2-1, with 8 bases matching TRBD2. V was clipped by 6 bases and J by 3 bases; unmatched bases: 4. Germline CDR1 is LNHDA and CDR2 is SQIVND (reference sequence). The CDR3 is 14 residues long. The CDR3 DNA reads TGTGCCAGTAGGGACGGGGGGGACTACAATGAGCAGTTCTTC. It specifies CASRDGGDYNEQFF.

The rearrangement links TRBV2 to TRBJ1-5, with D perhaps matching TRBD1 (6 bases). CDR1 and CDR2 (germline): SNHLY, FYNNEI. The length of the CDR3 is 14 residues. V was clipped by 5 bases and J by 7 bases, with 15 bases between them. CDR3 nucleotide sequence: TGTGCCAGCAGTCCACAGGGTCCGAGGCAGCCCCAGCATTTT. Translation: CASSPQGPRQPQHF.

The J gene is TRBJ2-2, the V gene TRBV5-1; tentatively, D is TRBD2 (5 bases). The CDR3 consists of 19 residues. Germline V CDR1 and CDR2: SGHRS, YFSETQ. Deletions cut 1 base from V and 0 bases from J, with 19 bases between. CDR3 DNA sequence: TGCGCCAGCAGCTTGTCCGGACTCCTCGCAGGAACGAACACCGGGGAGCTGTTTTTT. Translation gives CASSLSGLLAGTNTGELFF.

This sequence joins TRBV27 and TRBJ2-7; TRBD2 is a possible D gene (7 bases). Looked up from germline, CDR1 is MNHEY and CDR2 is SMNVEV (reference sequence). The CDR3 length is 14 residues. Trimming pared 6 bases from V and 4 bases from J, leaving 16 bases between. The CDR3 loop is CASRPTGRGYEQYF. The CDR3 coding sequence is TGTGCCAGCAGGCCGACGGGGAGGGGGTACGAGCAGTACTTC.

The chain carries TRBV18 and TRBJ1-1; D perhaps matches TRBD1 (5 bases). The V gene lost 1 base and the J gene lost 6 bases, with 9 bases spanning the gap. The germline CDR1 and CDR2 sequences are KGHSH and LQKENI. The CDR3 consists of 13 residues. In DNA, the CDR3 is TGTGCCAGCTCACCACGTTCGGGGGCTGAAGCTTTCTTT. Translating gives CASSPRSGAEAFF.

This chain connects TRBV15 to TRBJ2-5; weak D call: TRBD2 (5 bases). Germline assignment: CDR1 LNHNV and CDR2 YYDKDF (reference sequence). Trimming took 0 bases from V and 7 from J, leaving 15 bases between them. The CDR3 totals 15 residues. This CDR3 reads CATSRDLKDRGTQYF. The CDR3 region has the DNA TGTGCCACCAGCAGAGATTTAAAAGACCGGGGGACCCAGTACTTC. The full variable domain, with the rest looked up from reference TRBV15 and TRBJ2-5, is DAMVIQNPRYQVTQFGKPVTLSCSQTLNHNVMYWYQQKSSQAPKLLFHYYDKDFNNEADTPDNFQSRRPNTSFCFLDIRSPGLGDTAMYLCATSRDLKDRGTQYFGPGTRLLVL.

The genes are TRBV24-1 and TRBJ1-6; 7 bases map to TRBD1. This CDR3 spans 14 amino acids. V gave up 9 bases and J gave up 6 bases; unmatched junction bases: 7. Germline-derived CDR1 and CDR2 are KGHDR and SFDVKD. The CDR3, as DNA: TGTGCCACCGGCGACAGGGACCCTAATTCACCCCTCCACTTT. The encoded protein is CATGDRDPNSPLHF.